The 21 T cell receptor beta chains in this list originate from one sample, sequenced in a study of control samples from healthy donors and cancer patients. Method: immunoSEQ multiplex PCR; TCRdb's copy keeps in-frame clones and lacks some. The data hold roughly 30,000 clones, with nearly 90% observed a single time. The sample was formalin-fixed, paraffin-embedded tissue. All receptors come from a female donor with melanoma.

This rearrangement joins TRBV27 to TRBJ1-3; the D gene is possibly TRBD1 (6 bases). Trimming took 5 bases from V and 4 from J, leaving 12 bases between them. Germline values: CDR1 MNHEY, CDR2 SMNVEV (reference sequence). The CDR3 length is 14 residues. CDR3 sequence (DNA): TGTGCCAGCAGTCCTCTCAGGGGCGGAAACACCATATATTTT. As protein: CASSPLRGGNTIYF.

V is TRBV24-1 and J is TRBJ2-1; D remains unclear. Per germline, CDR1 KGHDR and CDR2 SFDVKD. The CDR3 extends over 11 amino acids. V shed 7 bases and J shed 0 bases, with 0 bases lying between them. The CDR3 region is CATSSYNEQFF. As DNA, the CDR3 is TGTGCCACCAGCTCCTACAATGAGCAGTTCTTC.

This sequence joins TRBV7-9 and TRBJ2-6, with D unresolved. Trimming shortened V by 8 bases and J by 0 bases, and 17 bases separated the two germline ends. The germline V gene has CDR1 SEHNR and CDR2 FQNEAQ (reference sequence). The CDR3 covers 17 residues. Here the CDR3 reads CASRTRILISGANVLTF. The CDR3 bases are TGTGCCAGCCGAACGCGAATCCTCATCTCTGGGGCCAACGTCCTGACTTTC.

This clone was seen once. The chain links TRBV7-9 to TRBJ2-5; TRBD2 might be the D (5 bases). Germline CDR1 reads SEHNR; CDR2 reads FQNEAQ (reference sequence). There are 12 residues in the CDR3. V lost 5 bases, J lost 1 base, and 5 bases lay in between. The CDR3 spells CASSGSQETQYF. In DNA form, the CDR3 reads TGTGCCAGCAGCGGGAGCCAAGAGACCCAGTACTTC.

The chain combines TRBV5-1 with TRBJ2-5; tentative D call: TRBD1 (6 bases). CDR1 is SGHRS, CDR2 YFSETQ, per germline. V was trimmed by 2 bases and J by 5 bases, leaving 13 bases between them. The CDR3 length is 14 residues. This CDR3 reads CASSLSQGSETQYF. The CDR3 nucleotides read TGCGCCAGCAGCTTAAGTCAGGGGTCGGAGACCCAGTACTTC. The whole variable domain, remainder taken from reference TRBV5-1 and TRBJ2-5, is KAGVTQTPRYLIKTRGQQVTLSCSPISGHRSVSWYQQTPGQGLQFLFEYFSETQRNKGNFPGRFSGRQFSNSRSEMNVSTLELGDSALYLCASSLSQGSETQYFGPGTRLLVL.

This chain connects TRBV7-6 to TRBJ2-7, with 10 positions matching TRBD2. The CDR3 extends over 17 amino acids. Trimming removed 0 bases from V and 5 bases from J; junction bases left unmatched: 10. The germline CDR1 and CDR2 sequences are SGHVS and FNYEAQ. The DNA for the CDR3 is TGTGCCAGCAGCTTAGCGAGAGCTAGCGGGAGTTCCAACGAGCAGTACTTC. Its protein product is CASSLARASGSSNEQYF.

This clone was found once. This chain joins TRBV14 and TRBJ1-1; D call uncertain. Germline CDR1 SGHDN, CDR2 FVKESK. Trimming took off 4 bases at V and 1 base at J, with 13 bases between the two ends. The CDR3 length is 15 residues. CDR3 coding DNA: TGTGCCAGCAGCCCCCAATTTGGGAAGAACACTGAAGCTTTCTTT. This sequence encodes CASSPQFGKNTEAFF. Supplemented by reference TRBV14 and TRBJ1-1, the full variable domain reads EAGVTQFPSHSVIEKGQTVTLRCDPISGHDNLYWYRRVMGKEIKFLLHFVKESKQDESGMPNNRFLAERTGGTYSTLKVQPAELEDSGVYFCASSPQFGKNTEAFFGQGTRLTVV.

This sequence joins TRBV18 and TRBJ2-7; TRBD2 might be the D (5 bases). Trimming pared 6 bases from V and 3 bases from J, leaving 24 bases between. Germline CDR1 reads KGHSH; CDR2 reads LQKENI. CDR3 length equals 17 residues. CDR3 nucleotides: TGTGCCAGCTCCGACCGGGGTGCAGGAGTGGTTCTCTACGAGCAGTACTTC. Protein sequence: CASSDRGAGVVLYEQYF.

This chain uses TRBV5-1 with TRBJ2-7; D gene unclear. Germline assignment: CDR1 SGHRS and CDR2 YFSETQ. CDR3 length equals 14 residues. V shed 4 bases and J shed 4 bases, with 15 bases lying between them. The CDR3 sequence is CASSRAERQYEQYF. In DNA, the CDR3 is TGCGCCAGCAGCCGCGCGGAGCGTCAATACGAGCAGTACTTC.

The chain links TRBV6-5 to TRBJ2-1; TRBD2 matches at 7 bases. Germline V lookup: CDR1 MNHEY, CDR2 SVGAGI. The CDR3 spans 14 residues. V lost 5 bases, J lost 3 bases, and 4 bases stayed unmatched. CDR3 residues: CASSSGVGYNEQFF. The CDR3 region has the DNA TGTGCCAGCAGTAGCGGGGTCGGCTACAATGAGCAGTTCTTC.

The gene calls are TRBV5-4 and TRBJ2-7; possibly TRBD1 or TRBD2 for D (5 bases each). With 2 bases removed from V and 0 bases from J, the gap between germline ends came to 12 bases. Germline V lookup: CDR1 SGHNT, CDR2 YYREEE (reference sequence). The CDR3 contains 15 residues. This chain's CDR3 is CASSLRGTRSYEQYF. The DNA of the CDR3 is TGTGCCAGCAGCTTAAGAGGGACCCGCTCCTACGAGCAGTACTTC.

This chain uses TRBV5-4 with TRBJ1-3; the D gene is possibly TRBD1 (5 bases). This CDR3 is built from 15 residues. Trimming took off 4 bases at V and 2 bases at J, with 13 bases between the two ends. Looked up from germline, CDR1 is SGHNT and CDR2 is YYREEE (reference sequence). The CDR3 region is CASSAGGMAGNTIYF. Here the CDR3 DNA reads TGTGCCAGCAGCGCGGGGGGAATGGCTGGAAACACCATATATTTT.

In the case of this clone: A junction boundary mismatches the germline segment, possibly from a read error. The V gene is TRBV19, the J gene TRBJ2-3; 7 positions match TRBD2. Germline CDR1 reads LNHDA; CDR2 reads SQIVND (reference sequence). This CDR3 contains 17 residues. The CDR3 spells CASSIFRAGRGTDTQYF. In DNA, the CDR3 is TGTGCCAGTAGTATTTTCAGGGCAGGGAGGGGCACAGATACGCAATATTTT.

Here the CDR3 DNA reads TGCGCCAGCAGCCAAGATCCCACAGGGGGCAGCCTAAATGAGCAGTTCTTC. It specifies CASSQDPTGGSLNEQFF. The chain recombines TRBV4-3 with TRBJ2-1; 9 bases line up with TRBD1. Trimming removed 0 bases from V and 7 bases from J; junction bases left unmatched: 10. CDR1 and CDR2 from the germline V gene are LGHNA and YSLEER. There are 17 residues in the CDR3.

This clone was seen more than once but under ten times. The rearrangement joins TRBV14 to TRBJ1-5; tentatively, D is TRBD1 (6 bases). The germline V gene has CDR1 SGHDN and CDR2 FVKESK. The CDR3 covers 14 residues. Trimming took 3 bases from V and 6 from J, leaving 12 bases between them. The CDR3 region has the DNA TGTGCCAGCAGCCAGGCGGGGGCCGGTCAGCCCCAGCATTTT. The encoded protein is CASSQAGAGQPQHF.

The genes are TRBV27 and TRBJ2-1, with D perhaps matching TRBD2 (5 bases). There are 14 residues in the CDR3. Germline V gene data show CDR1 as MNHEY and CDR2 as SMNVEV (reference sequence). Between the trimmed V and J ends, which lost 4 bases and 4 bases, there was a span of 11 bases. Here the CDR3 reads CASSYAGVYNEQFF. The DNA for the CDR3 is TGTGCCAGCAGTTACGCCGGGGTGTACAATGAGCAGTTCTTC.

V usage is TRBV29-1 and J usage is TRBJ2-3; 7 nucleotides align to TRBD2. CDR3 length equals 12 residues. Germline CDR1 and CDR2: SQVTM and ANQGSEA. V shed 6 bases and J 11 bases; nucleotides not matched to a gene: 11. The chain's CDR3 is CSVAVGASGQYF. In DNA, the CDR3 is TGCAGCGTCGCTGTAGGGGCTAGCGGGCAGTATTTT.

The chain couples TRBV9 to TRBJ1-2; no definite D call. The CDR3 is made up of 15 amino acids. Germline values: CDR1 SGDLS, CDR2 YYNGEE. Trimming removed 4 bases from V and 4 bases from J, with 17 bases in between. CDR3 sequence: CASSPRAGGSYGYTF. CDR3 DNA sequence: TGTGCCAGCAGCCCACGGGCGGGAGGTAGCTATGGCTACACCTTC. Looking up the rest from reference TRBV9 and TRBJ1-2 gives the full variable domain: DSGVTQTPKHLITATGQRVTLRCSPRSGDLSVYWYQQSLDQGLQFLIQYYNGEERAKGNILERFSAQQFPDLHSELNLSSLELGDSALYFCASSPRAGGSYGYTFGSGTRLTVV.

The gene calls are TRBV21-1 and TRBJ2-5; TRBD2, as called in the table, went unchecked against the DNA. TRBV21-1 is reported as a pseudogene. The CDR3 has 17 amino acids. CDR3 nucleotides: TGTGCCAGCAGCAAAGCGCTAGAGGGAAAGGGCCCGGAGACCCAGTACTTC. It translates to CASSKALEGKGPETQYF.

For this clone: Other DNA sequences in this specimen translate into the identical CDR3. The V call is TRBV27, the J call TRBJ1-5; D is unresolved. Germline V gene sequence: CDR1 MNHEY, CDR2 SMNVEV (reference sequence). V was clipped by 5 bases and J by 10 bases, with 15 bases between them. CDR3 length: 13 amino acids. In nucleotides, the CDR3 is TGTGCCAGCAGTGCTCGGACTGCCAGCCCCCAGCATTTT. Encoded protein: CASSARTASPQHF.

The rearrangement joins TRBV6-5 to TRBJ1-1; no definite D call. The CDR3 is 15 amino acids. Trimming removed 5 bases from V and 3 bases from J, with 16 bases in between. The germline V gene has CDR1 MNHEY and CDR2 SVGAGI. CDR3 bases: TGTGCCAGCAGTCCCGCGGGCTGGGGAGACACTGAAGCTTTCTTT. Its translation is CASSPAGWGDTEAFF.